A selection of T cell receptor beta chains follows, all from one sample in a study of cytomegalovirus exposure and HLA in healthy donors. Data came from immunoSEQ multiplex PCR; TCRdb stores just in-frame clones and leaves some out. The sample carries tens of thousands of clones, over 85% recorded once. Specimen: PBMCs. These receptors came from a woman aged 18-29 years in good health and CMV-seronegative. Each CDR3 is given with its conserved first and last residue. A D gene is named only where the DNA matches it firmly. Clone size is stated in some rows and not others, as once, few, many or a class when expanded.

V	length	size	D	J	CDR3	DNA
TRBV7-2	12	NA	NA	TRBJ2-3	CASSVTGYTQYF	TGTGCCAGCAGCGTCACAGGGTATACGCAGTATTTT
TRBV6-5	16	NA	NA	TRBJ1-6	CASSYGARSYNSPLHF	TGTGCCAGCAGTTATGGGGCCCGCTCCTATAATTCACCCCTCCACTTT
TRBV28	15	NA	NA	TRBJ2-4	CASSLPGVGKNIQYF	TGTGCCAGCAGTTTACCAGGGGTGGGCAAAAACATTCAGTACTTC
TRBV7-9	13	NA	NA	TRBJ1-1	CASSPSMNTEAFF	TGTGCCAGCAGCCCGTCTATGAACACTGAAGCTTTCTTT
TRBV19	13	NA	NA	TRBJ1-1	CASSITTNTEAFF	TGTGCCAGTAGTATAACAACGAACACTGAAGCTTTCTTT
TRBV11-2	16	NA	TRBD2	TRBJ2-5	CASSTRTSGLQETQYF	TGTGCCAGCAGCACTCGGACTAGCGGACTACAAGAGACCCAGTACTTC
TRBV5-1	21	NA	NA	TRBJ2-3	CASSLDATRNLYEASTDTQYF	TGCGCCAGCAGCTTGGATGCGACTAGAAACTTATACGAGGCTAGCACAGATACGCAGTATTTT
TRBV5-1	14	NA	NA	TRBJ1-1	CASSLQPMNTEAFF	TGCGCCAGCAGCTTACAGCCTATGAACACTGAAGCTTTCTTT
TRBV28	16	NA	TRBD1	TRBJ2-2	CASKDRGGGNTGELFF	TGTGCCAGCAAGGACAGGGGCGGTGGAAACACCGGGGAGCTGTTTTTT
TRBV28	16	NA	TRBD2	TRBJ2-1	CASSLGTSGGYNEQFF	TGTGCCAGCAGTCTCGGGACTAGCGGGGGTTACAATGAGCAGTTCTTC
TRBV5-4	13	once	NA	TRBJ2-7	CASSWERGYEQYF	TGTGCCAGCAGCTGGGAAAGGGGTTACGAGCAGTACTTC
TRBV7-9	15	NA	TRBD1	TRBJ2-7	CASSLEYAGGYEQYF	TGTGCCAGCAGCTTAGAGTATGCAGGGGGCTACGAGCAGTACTTC
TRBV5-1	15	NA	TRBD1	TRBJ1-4	CASSLEPGQGEKLFF	TGCGCCAGCAGCTTGGAGCCGGGACAGGGGGAAAAACTGTTTTTT
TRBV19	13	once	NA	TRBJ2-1	CASSSGNYNEQFF	TGTGCCAGTAGTAGCGGGAACTACAATGAGCAGTTCTTC
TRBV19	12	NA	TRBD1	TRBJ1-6	CASSPRTGTLHF	TGTGCCAGTAGTCCCAGGACAGGCACCCTCCACTTT